These T cell receptor beta chains were read from a single sample in a study of technical replicates of blood from several donors. Clones were sequenced by immunoSEQ multiplex PCR, and TCRdb holds only the in-frame ones, with some missing. Among fewer than 60,000 clones listed, about 95% were seen once. Sequenced input: PBMCs. The receptors were gathered from a human donor in good health. Some clones in this sample may be carry-over from other donors' samples. Each CDR3 is given without its conserved first and last residue. Each record gives: V gene, CDR3 protein.

v_gene: TRBV11-3; CDR3aa: ASSQGAGANVLT
v_gene: TRBV4-3; CDR3aa: ASSPLGGQGAGANVLT
v_gene: TRBV4-3; CDR3aa: ASSQEATNNEQF
v_gene: TRBV6-5; CDR3aa: ASSFWTEGYEQY
v_gene: TRBV4-3; CDR3aa: ASSQMPGDSYEQY
v_gene: TRBV6-1; CDR3aa: ASDSGAKTGEAF
v_gene: TRBV7-2; CDR3aa: ASSSVAGTIKSPLH
v_gene: TRBV6-6; CDR3aa: ASSVGQGYGYT
v_gene: TRBV30; CDR3aa: ACRGSSYNSPLH
v_gene: TRBV7-2; CDR3aa: ASSGSNRGKNIQY
v_gene: TRBV11-1; CDR3aa: ASSGLVQETQY
v_gene: TRBV5-4; CDR3aa: ASSLRTISTGELF
v_gene: TRBV2; CDR3aa: ASSETGSYEQY
v_gene: TRBV7-2; CDR3aa: ASSLGGVGGTQYGYT
v_gene: TRBV7-9; CDR3aa: ASRPTSGGAYNEQF